The text below deals with one T cell receptor beta chain. The sample belongs to a study of blood T cell repertoires in COVID-19. The assay was immunoSEQ multiplex PCR, and TCRdb's table has in-frame clones only and misses some. The sample lists 200,000 to 300,000 clones; around 86% were seen once. Per germline, CDR1 SGHTA and CDR2 FQGNSA. CDR3 length equals 18 residues. The J segment lost 3 bases and the V segment lost 4 bases, leaving 15 bases of the junction unmatched. The rearrangement joins TRBV7-2 to TRBJ2-7; 10 positions agree with TRBD2. The specimen was peripheral blood. This TCR was recovered from a man between 35 and 55 years old who had recovered from COVID-19. The CDR3 spells CASSSIGTSAPGVYEQYF. In nucleotides, the CDR3 is TGTGCCAGCAGCTCAATCGGGACTAGCGCCCCGGGGGTCTACGAGCAGTACTTC.